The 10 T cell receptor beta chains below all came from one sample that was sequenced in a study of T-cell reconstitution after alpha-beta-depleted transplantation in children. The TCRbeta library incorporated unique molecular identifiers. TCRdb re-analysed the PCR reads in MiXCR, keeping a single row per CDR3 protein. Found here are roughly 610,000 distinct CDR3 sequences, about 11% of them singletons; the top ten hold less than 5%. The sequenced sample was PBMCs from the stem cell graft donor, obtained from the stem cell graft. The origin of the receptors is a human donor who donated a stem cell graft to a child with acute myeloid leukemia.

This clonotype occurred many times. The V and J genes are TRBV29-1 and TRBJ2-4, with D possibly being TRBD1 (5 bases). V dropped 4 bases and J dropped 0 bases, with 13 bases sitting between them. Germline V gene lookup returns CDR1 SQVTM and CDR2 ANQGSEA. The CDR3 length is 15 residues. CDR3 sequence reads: CSVGGGEGAKNIQYF. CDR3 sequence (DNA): TGCAGCGTTGGGGGCGGAGAAGGAGCCAAAAACATTCAGTACTTC.

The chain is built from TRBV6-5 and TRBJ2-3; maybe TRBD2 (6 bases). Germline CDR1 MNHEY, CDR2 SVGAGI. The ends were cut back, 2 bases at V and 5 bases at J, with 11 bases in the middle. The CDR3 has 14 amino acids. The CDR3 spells CASSYQGEEDTQYF. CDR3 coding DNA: TGTGCCAGCAGTTACCAAGGGGAGGAAGATACGCAGTATTTT.

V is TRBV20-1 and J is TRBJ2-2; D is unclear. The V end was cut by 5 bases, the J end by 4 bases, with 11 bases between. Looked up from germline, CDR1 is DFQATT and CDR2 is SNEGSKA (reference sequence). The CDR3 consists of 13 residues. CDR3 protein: CSAPTDFTGELFF. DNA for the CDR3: TGCAGTGCTCCGACTGACTTCACCGGGGAGCTGTTTTTT.

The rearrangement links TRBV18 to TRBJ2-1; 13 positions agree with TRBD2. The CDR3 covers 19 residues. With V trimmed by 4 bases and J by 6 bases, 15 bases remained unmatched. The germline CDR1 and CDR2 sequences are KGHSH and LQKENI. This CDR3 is CASSRTPVSGTSGTNEQFF. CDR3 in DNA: TGTGCCAGCTCACGTACGCCGGTTAGTGGGACTAGCGGGACCAATGAGCAGTTCTTC. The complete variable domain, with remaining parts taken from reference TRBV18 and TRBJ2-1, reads NAGVMQNPRHLVRRRGQEARLRCSPMKGHSHVYWYRQLPEEGLKFMVYLQKENIIDESGMPKERFSAEFPKEGPSILRIQQVVRGDSAAYFCASSRTPVSGTSGTNEQFFGPGTRLTVL.

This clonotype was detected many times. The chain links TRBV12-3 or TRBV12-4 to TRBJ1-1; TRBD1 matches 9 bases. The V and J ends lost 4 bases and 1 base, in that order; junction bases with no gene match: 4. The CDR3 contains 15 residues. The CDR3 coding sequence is TGTGCCAGCAGTTACGGGGACAGGGAGAACACTGAAGCTTTCTTT. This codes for CASSYGDRENTEAFF.

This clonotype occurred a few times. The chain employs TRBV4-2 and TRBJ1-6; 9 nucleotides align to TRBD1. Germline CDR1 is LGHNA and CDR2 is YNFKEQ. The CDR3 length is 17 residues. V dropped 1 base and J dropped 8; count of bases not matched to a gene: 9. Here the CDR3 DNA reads TGTGCCAGCAGCCAAGTGGACAGGGGAAATACTCATTCACCCCTCCACTTT. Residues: CASSQVDRGNTHSPLHF.

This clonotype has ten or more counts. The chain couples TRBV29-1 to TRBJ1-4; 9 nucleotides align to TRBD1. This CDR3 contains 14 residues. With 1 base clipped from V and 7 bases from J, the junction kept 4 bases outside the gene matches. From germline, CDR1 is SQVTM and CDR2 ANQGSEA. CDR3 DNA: TGCAGCGTTGAAGCCGGGACAGGGCGTGAAAAACTGTTTTTT. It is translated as CSVEAGTGREKLFF.

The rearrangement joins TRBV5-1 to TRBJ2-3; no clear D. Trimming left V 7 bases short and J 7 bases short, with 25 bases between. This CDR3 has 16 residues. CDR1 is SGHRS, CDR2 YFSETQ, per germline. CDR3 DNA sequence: TGCGCCAGCGGGGAAGGTTCCTCGGGTTACAGTAATACGCAGTATTTT. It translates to CASGEGSSGYSNTQYF.

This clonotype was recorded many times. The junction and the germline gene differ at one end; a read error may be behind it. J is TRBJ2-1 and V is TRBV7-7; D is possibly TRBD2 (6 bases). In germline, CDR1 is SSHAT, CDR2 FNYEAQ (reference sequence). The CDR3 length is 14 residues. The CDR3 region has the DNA TGTGCTAGCAGCTATGGAGGGACCTACAATGAGCAGTTCTTC. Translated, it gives CASSYGGTYNEQFF.

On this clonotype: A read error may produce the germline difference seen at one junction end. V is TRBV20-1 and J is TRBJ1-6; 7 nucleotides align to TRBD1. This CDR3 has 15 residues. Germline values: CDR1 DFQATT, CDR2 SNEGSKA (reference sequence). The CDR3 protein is CSAGETGTANSPLHF. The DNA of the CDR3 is TGCAGTGCTGGAGAAACCGGGACAGCGAATTCACCCCTCCACTTT.